The 28 T cell receptor beta chains below were found in one sample sequenced in a study of T cells in Graves' hyperthyroidism and ophthalmopathy. TCR beta CDR3 regions were amplified from RNA transcripts. TCR CDR3 regions were first amplified by RT-PCR with HTBI primers. TCRdb re-derived calls from the multiplex PCR reads in MiXCR, one entry per CDR3 protein. The sample has around 520,000 distinct CDR3 sequences; approximately 15% are singletons. The sequenced sample was blood. The receptors originated from a woman in her 40s with Graves' hyperthyroidism.

This clonotype was seen ten or more times. The J gene is TRBJ2-3, the V gene TRBV28, with D perhaps being TRBD1 or TRBD2 (5 bases each). V shed 6 bases and J shed 3 bases, with 22 bases lying between them. The CDR3 runs 17 residues. Germline CDR1 reads MDHEN; CDR2 reads SYDVKM. This CDR3 reads CASSKPGTSSGTDTQYF. The CDR3 nucleotides are TGTGCCAGCAGCAAACCTGGGACGTCTAGTGGGACAGATACGCAGTATTTT.

This clonotype was observed at least ten times. The genes are TRBV12-3 or TRBV12-4 and TRBJ2-1, with 10 bases matching TRBD2. CDR3 length: 15 amino acids. Germline trimming cut 10 bases from V and 3 bases from J; bases unmatched to any gene: 9. The DNA of the CDR3 is TGTGCCACCCGGGCTAGCGGGAGAAACTACAATGAGCAGTTCTTC. Protein: CATRASGRNYNEQFF.

This clonotype was observed many times. The chain is built from TRBV5-1 and TRBJ2-5, with 10 bases fitting TRBD1. Germline V gives CDR1 SGHRS, CDR2 YFSETQ. The CDR3 has 15 residues. The J segment lost 5 bases and the V segment lost 4 bases, leaving 8 bases of the junction unmatched. The CDR3 DNA sequence: TGCGCCAGCAGCGGGGTGACAGGGGGCAGGGAGACCCAGTACTTC. Protein: CASSGVTGGRETQYF.

This clonotype appeared many times. This chain uses TRBV28 with TRBJ2-5, with D maybe TRBD1 (5 bases). The CDR3 length is 14 residues. V lost 4 bases to trimming and J lost 2 bases, with 11 bases between them. CDR1 MDHEN and CDR2 SYDVKM come from the germline V gene. The CDR3 sequence: CASSSRRTQETQYF. CDR3 sequence (DNA): TGTGCCAGCAGTTCCCGCCGGACACAAGAGACCCAGTACTTC.

This clonotype turned up a few times. This may stem from a read error, because a much larger clone lies one nucleotide away. This chain links TRBV19 with TRBJ2-1; 15 bases fit TRBD2. The germline V gene encodes CDR1 LNHDA and CDR2 SQIVND (reference sequence). The CDR3 runs 15 residues. V dropped 5 bases and J dropped 4; count of bases not matched to a gene: 0. The CDR3 DNA follows: TGTGCCAGTAGTGGGACTAGCGGGAGGTACAATGAGCAGTTCTTC. Its translation: CASSGTSGRYNEQFF.

This clonotype was seen only a few times. V gene TRBV6-5 combines with J gene TRBJ2-1; 9 bases line up with TRBD1. The CDR3 runs to 18 residues. V was pared by 2 bases and J by 0 bases, with 8 bases of the junction left unmatched. Germline CDR1 MNHEY, CDR2 SVGAGI. Written as DNA, the CDR3 is TGTGCCAGCAGTTACGACCCCGGGACAGGGAGCTCCTACAATGAGCAGTTCTTC. Translation gives CASSYDPGTGSSYNEQFF.

This clonotype showed up many times. This chain connects TRBV10-3 to TRBJ2-2; perhaps TRBD2 as D (6 bases). This CDR3 comprises 15 residues. V was pared by 6 bases and J by 1 base, with 12 bases between. The germline V gene encodes CDR1 ENHRY and CDR2 SYGVKD. DNA of the CDR3: TGTGCCATCAGCCAGGGACTTATGAACACCGGGGAGCTGTTTTTT. Translating gives CAISQGLMNTGELFF.

The J gene is TRBJ2-2, the V gene TRBV4-1; 9 bases are a match to TRBD1. The trim removed 0 bases at V and 2 bases at J, leaving 4 bases unmatched. This CDR3 spans 17 amino acids. Germline V gene lookup returns CDR1 MGHRA and CDR2 YSYEKL. CDR3 sequence (DNA): TGCGCCAGCAGCCAAGAGGGGACAGGGATTAACACCGGGGAGCTGTTTTTT. Amino acid sequence: CASSQEGTGINTGELFF.

Ten or more counts support this clonotype. An end of the junction does not agree with germline; a read error may underlie this. The gene calls are TRBV5-1 and TRBJ1-1; possible D gene TRBD1, 5 bases. CDR3 length: 13 amino acids. Germline CDR1 is SGHRS and CDR2 is YFSETQ. DNA for the CDR3: TGTGCCAGCAGTACGGGACTTAACACTGAAGCTTTCTTT. Its protein product is CASSTGLNTEAFF.

This clonotype was recorded many times. The rearrangement joins TRBV28 to TRBJ2-3; maybe TRBD2 (6 bases). The length of the CDR3 is 15 residues. V was clipped by 4 bases and J by 6 bases, with 17 bases between them. The germline V gene has CDR1 MDHEN and CDR2 SYDVKM. CDR3 protein: CASSSPERDSDTQYF. The CDR3 coding sequence is TGTGCCAGCAGTTCTCCAGAACGGGACTCCGATACGCAGTATTTT.

This clonotype was found a few times. V gene TRBV6-1 combines with J gene TRBJ1-2, with no clear D. Per germline, CDR1 MNHNS and CDR2 SASEGT. The V end was cut by 9 bases, the J end by 4 bases, with 9 bases between. This CDR3 is built from 11 residues. The CDR3 region has the DNA TGTGCCAGTCTGTCAGGCTATGGCTACACCTTC. It is translated as CASLSGYGYTF.

This clonotype showed up many times. This sequence joins TRBV2 and TRBJ1-5; TRBD1 might be the D (6 bases). V was trimmed by 4 bases and J by 3 bases, leaving 7 bases between them. CDR3 length: 13 amino acids. The germline V gene has CDR1 SNHLY and CDR2 FYNNEI. The chain's CDR3 is CASSGDTNQPQHF. CDR3 DNA sequence: TGTGCCAGCAGTGGGGACACCAATCAGCCCCAGCATTTT. Filled out from reference TRBV2 and TRBJ1-5, the complete variable domain reads EPEVTQTPSHQVTQMGQEVILRCVPISNHLYFYWYRQILGQKVEFLVSFYNNEISEKSEIFDDQFSVERPDGSNFTLKIRSTKLEDSAMYFCASSGDTNQPQHFGDGTRLSIL.

V gene TRBV10-2 combines with J gene TRBJ2-7, with 10 bases aligning to TRBD2. Germline V gene data show CDR1 as WSHSY and CDR2 as SAAADI. The CDR3 covers 16 residues. With 3 bases clipped from V and 2 bases from J, the junction kept 7 bases outside the gene matches. CDR3 loop: CASSESSGSVPYEQYF. Written as DNA, the CDR3 is TGCGCCAGCAGTGAATCTAGCGGGAGTGTACCCTACGAGCAGTACTTC.

The chain joins TRBV29-1 to TRBJ2-2; D is undetermined. V was pared by 2 bases and J by 7 bases, with 14 bases between. Germline CDR1 reads SQVTM; CDR2 reads ANQGSEA. CDR3 size: 14 residues. The CDR3 loop reads CSVELKGKVGELFF. DNA of the CDR3: TGCAGCGTTGAATTGAAAGGGAAGGTCGGGGAGCTGTTTTTT.

This clonotype has a count of ten or more. This sequence joins TRBV2 and TRBJ1-5; D uncertain. Deletions cut 3 bases from V and 7 bases from J, with 16 bases between. The V gene's germline CDR1 is SNHLY and CDR2 FYNNEI. The CDR3 has 15 amino acids. CDR3 sequence (DNA): TGTGCCAGCAGTGACGATGTCCGGTACGGGCAGCCCCAGCATTTT. Its protein is CASSDDVRYGQPQHF.

This clonotype was found a few times. The rearrangement links TRBV15 to TRBJ2-7; no definite D call. CDR3 length equals 15 residues. Trimming pared 0 bases from V and 2 bases from J, leaving 11 bases between. CDR1 is LNHNV and CDR2 is YYDKDF in the germline V gene (reference sequence). CDR3 coding DNA: TGTGCCACCAGCAGAGATCACGGTGGTGCCTACGAGCAGTACTTC. Its translation: CATSRDHGGAYEQYF. The whole variable domain, filled in from reference TRBV15 and TRBJ2-7, reads DAMVIQNPRYQVTQFGKPVTLSCSQTLNHNVMYWYQQKSSQAPKLLFHYYDKDFNNEADTPDNFQSRRPNTSFCFLDIRSPGLGDTAMYLCATSRDHGGAYEQYFGPGTRLTVT.

This clonotype was counted many times. J is TRBJ2-7 and V is TRBV3-1; 10 bases line up with TRBD2. The CDR3 runs 15 residues. V lost 4 bases, J lost 3 bases, and 6 bases stayed unmatched. CDR1 and CDR2 from the germline V gene are LGHDT and YNNKEL (reference sequence). As DNA, the CDR3 is TGTGCCAGCAGCCCAGGGACTAGCGTAAACTACGAGCAGTACTTC. Translating it yields CASSPGTSVNYEQYF.

The sample holds many counts of this clonotype. The chain couples TRBV14 to TRBJ2-5; D not resolved. CDR1 is SGHDN, CDR2 FVKESK, per germline. This CDR3 spans 17 amino acids. Trimming took off 0 bases at V and 3 bases at J, with 17 bases between the two ends. CDR3 region: CASSQEYLAVQKETQYF. CDR3 in DNA: TGTGCCAGCAGCCAAGAATATTTGGCGGTCCAAAAAGAGACCCAGTACTTC. Complete variable domain (other parts from reference TRBV14 and TRBJ2-5): EAGVTQFPSHSVIEKGQTVTLRCDPISGHDNLYWYRRVMGKEIKFLLHFVKESKQDESGMPNNRFLAERTGGTYSTLKVQPAELEDSGVYFCASSQEYLAVQKETQYFGPGTRLLVL.

This clonotype was found many times. The rearrangement joins TRBV5-1 to TRBJ2-7, with D perhaps matching TRBD1 (6 bases). Germline V CDR1 and CDR2: SGHRS, YFSETQ. The CDR3 length is 13 residues. Trimming left V 3 bases short and J 5 bases short, with 12 bases between. CDR3 amino acids: CASSWKTGNEQYF. CDR3 bases: TGCGCCAGCAGCTGGAAAACAGGGAACGAGCAGTACTTC.

The rearrangement joins TRBV12-3 or TRBV12-4 to TRBJ1-2; D might be TRBD1 (5 bases). V lost 8 bases and J 7 bases, leaving 26 bases between the germline ends. The CDR3 covers 16 residues. The CDR3 nucleotides are TGTGCCAGCCACCACGGGGCGGCTTATTTCCCGGGTGGCTACACCTTC. It specifies CASHHGAAYFPGGYTF.

There are many counts of this clonotype. The V gene is TRBV5-1, the J gene TRBJ1-1; 7 bases map to TRBD1. The V and J ends lost 4 bases and 2 bases, in that order; junction bases with no gene match: 8. The CDR3 contains 15 residues. Germline CDR1 reads SGHRS; CDR2 reads YFSETQ. CDR3 sequence reads: CASSALQGRNTEAFF. DNA for the CDR3: TGCGCCAGCAGCGCCCTACAGGGGCGAAACACTGAAGCTTTCTTT.

This clonotype occurred many times. The J gene is TRBJ2-1, the V gene TRBV7-8; possible D gene TRBD2, 5 bases. The CDR3 consists of 16 residues. Per germline, CDR1 SGHVS and CDR2 FQNEAQ. V dropped 5 bases and J dropped 6 bases, with 20 bases sitting between them. CDR3: CASSQTVASSFNEQFF. CDR3 nucleotides: TGTGCCAGCAGCCAGACGGTAGCGAGTAGCTTCAATGAGCAGTTCTTC.

This clonotype showed up just a few times. This could be a read error, since a much larger clone is one nucleotide away. The chain uses TRBV11-2 and TRBJ2-7, with D maybe TRBD2 (5 bases). Trimming took off 1 base at V and 5 bases at J, with 15 bases between the two ends. Germline values: CDR1 SGHAT, CDR2 FQNNGV. The CDR3 extends over 15 amino acids. CDR3 region: CASSLASRSWDEQYF. Written as DNA, the CDR3 is TGTGCCAGCAGCTTAGCTAGCAGGAGTTGGGACGAGCAGTACTTC.

This clonotype was found many times. The genes are TRBV30 and TRBJ2-1; TRBD1 aligns across 7 bases. V was pared by 0 bases and J by 8 bases, with 1 base of the junction left unmatched. Germline V gene lookup returns CDR1 GTSNPN and CDR2 SVGIG (reference sequence). The CDR3 is made up of 12 amino acids. CDR3 nucleotide sequence: TGTGCCTGGAGTGTGACAGGGCATGAGCAGTTCTTC. Translating it yields CAWSVTGHEQFF.

This clonotype was found many times. The chain recombines TRBV27 with TRBJ2-5; D unresolved. The CDR3 totals 15 residues. V was clipped by 5 bases and J by 5 bases, with 18 bases between them. Germline-derived CDR1 and CDR2 are MNHEY and SMNVEV (reference sequence). CDR3 loop: CASSPTTGSWETQYF. CDR3 nucleotide sequence: TGTGCCAGCAGTCCGACCACGGGTAGTTGGGAGACCCAGTACTTC.

This clonotype was detected many times. The chain uses TRBV6-1 and TRBJ1-1, with D unclear. The CDR3 has 15 amino acids. Germline V lookup: CDR1 MNHNS, CDR2 SASEGT. V shed 2 bases and J shed 0 bases, with 10 bases lying between them. CDR3 bases: TGTGCCAGCAGTGAATCGGACCAGATGAACACTGAAGCTTTCTTT. Translating gives CASSESDQMNTEAFF.

This clonotype was found many times. The rearrangement joins TRBV20-1 to TRBJ1-2; 8 nucleotides agree with TRBD1. The CDR3 sequence is 14 residues long. CDR1 is DFQATT, CDR2 SNEGSKA, per germline (reference sequence). The J segment lost 4 bases and the V segment lost 0 bases, leaving 4 bases of the junction unmatched. The CDR3 DNA follows: TGCAGTGCTAGAGATTTACAGGGGGGCTATGGCTACACCTTC. Translation gives CSARDLQGGYGYTF.

To note about this clonotype: Just one base apart from a much larger clone, this may be a read error. The chain recombines TRBV11-2 with TRBJ2-7, with unresolved D. CDR3 size: 14 residues. The V end was cut by 5 bases, the J end by 6 bases, with 17 bases between. CDR1 SGHAT and CDR2 FQNNGV come from the germline V gene. DNA of the CDR3: TGTGCCAGCAGCCTCCTCGGACGCGAGGCCGAGCAGTACTTC. It is translated as CASSLLGREAEQYF.